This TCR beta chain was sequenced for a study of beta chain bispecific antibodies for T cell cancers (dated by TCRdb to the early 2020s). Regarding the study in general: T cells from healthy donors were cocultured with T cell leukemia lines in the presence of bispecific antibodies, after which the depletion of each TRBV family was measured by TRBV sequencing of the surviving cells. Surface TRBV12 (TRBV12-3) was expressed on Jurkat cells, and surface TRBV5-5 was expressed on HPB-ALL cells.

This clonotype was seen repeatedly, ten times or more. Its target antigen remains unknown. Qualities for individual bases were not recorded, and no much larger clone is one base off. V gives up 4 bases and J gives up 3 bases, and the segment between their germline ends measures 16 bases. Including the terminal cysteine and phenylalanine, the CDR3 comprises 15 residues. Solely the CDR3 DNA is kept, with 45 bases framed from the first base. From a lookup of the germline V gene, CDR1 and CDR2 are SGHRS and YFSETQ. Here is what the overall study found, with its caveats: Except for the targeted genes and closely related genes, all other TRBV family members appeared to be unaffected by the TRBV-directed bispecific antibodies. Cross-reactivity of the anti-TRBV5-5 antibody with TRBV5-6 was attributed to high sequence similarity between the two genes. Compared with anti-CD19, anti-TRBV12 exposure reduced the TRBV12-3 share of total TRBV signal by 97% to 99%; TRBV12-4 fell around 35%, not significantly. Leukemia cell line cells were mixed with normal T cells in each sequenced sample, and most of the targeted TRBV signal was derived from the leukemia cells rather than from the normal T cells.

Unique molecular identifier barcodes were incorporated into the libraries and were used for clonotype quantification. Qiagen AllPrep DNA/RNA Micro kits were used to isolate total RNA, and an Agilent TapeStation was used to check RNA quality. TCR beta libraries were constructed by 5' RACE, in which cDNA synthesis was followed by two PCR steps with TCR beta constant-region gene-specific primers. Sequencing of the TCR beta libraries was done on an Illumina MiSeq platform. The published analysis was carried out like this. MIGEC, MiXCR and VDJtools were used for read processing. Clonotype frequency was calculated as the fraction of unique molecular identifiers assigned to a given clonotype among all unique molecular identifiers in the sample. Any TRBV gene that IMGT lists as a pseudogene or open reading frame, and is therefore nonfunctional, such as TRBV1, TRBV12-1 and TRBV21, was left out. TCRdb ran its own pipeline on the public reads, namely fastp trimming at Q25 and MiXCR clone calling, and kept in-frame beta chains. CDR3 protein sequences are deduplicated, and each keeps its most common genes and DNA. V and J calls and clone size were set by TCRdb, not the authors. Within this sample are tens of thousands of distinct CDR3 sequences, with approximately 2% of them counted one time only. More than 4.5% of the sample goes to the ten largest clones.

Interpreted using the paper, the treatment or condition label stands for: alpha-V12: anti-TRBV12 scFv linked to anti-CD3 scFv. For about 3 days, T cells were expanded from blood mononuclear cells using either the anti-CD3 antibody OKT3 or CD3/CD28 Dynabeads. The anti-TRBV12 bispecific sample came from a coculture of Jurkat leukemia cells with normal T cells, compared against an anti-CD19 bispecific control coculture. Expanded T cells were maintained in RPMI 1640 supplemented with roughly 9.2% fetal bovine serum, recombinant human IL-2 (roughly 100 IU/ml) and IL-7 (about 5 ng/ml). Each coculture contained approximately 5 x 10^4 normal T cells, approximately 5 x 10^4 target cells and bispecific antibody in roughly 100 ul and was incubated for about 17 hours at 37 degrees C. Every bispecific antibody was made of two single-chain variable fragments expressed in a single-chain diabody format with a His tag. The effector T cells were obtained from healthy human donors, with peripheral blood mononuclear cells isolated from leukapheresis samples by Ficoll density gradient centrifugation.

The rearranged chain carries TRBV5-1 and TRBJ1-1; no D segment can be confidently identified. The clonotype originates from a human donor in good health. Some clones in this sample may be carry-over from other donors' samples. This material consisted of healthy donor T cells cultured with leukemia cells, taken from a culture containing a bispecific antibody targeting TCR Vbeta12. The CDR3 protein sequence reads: CASSTVKLGDTEAFF. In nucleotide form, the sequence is TGCGCCAGCAGCACAGTGAAGCTTGGGGACACTGAAGCTTTCTTT.